This T cell receptor (beta chain) was captured by sequencing in a study of T-cell memory formation after mild COVID-19. Study in general: Clustering of TCRs was largely donor specific.

Trimming cost V 0 bases and J 5 bases, with 8 bases left between them. Germline CDR1 SGHRS, CDR2 YFSETQ. The CDR3 spans 13 residues. This clonotype occurred a few times. Its antigen is currently unknown. Using its own MiXCR run on the 5' RACE reads, TCRdb lists one record per CDR3 protein. The top ten hold approximately 12% of the sample, which has 45,000 to 65,000 distinct CDR3 sequences, approximately 9% seen once. Study conclusions and caveats: The study detected some responding clones in pre-infection memory, suggesting cross-reactive memory joined. Day 15 to 85 contracting clones showed balanced CD4/CD8; day 15 to 37 expanders favored CD4+. The study found contracting CD4+ clones mainly in CM and EM and contracting CD8+ clones in EMRA.

This sequence was found in an adult woman who had mild COVID-19 (a few samples of this study predate the infection). Cell type and time point are not known. Sequenced sample: PBMCs or a T cell subset sorted from them (not recorded which). The chain employs TRBV5-1 and TRBJ2-5; unclear D gene. CDR3 loop: CASSLGPEETQYF. CDR3 bases: TGCGCCAGCAGCTTGGGTCCCGAGGAGACCCAGTACTTC.